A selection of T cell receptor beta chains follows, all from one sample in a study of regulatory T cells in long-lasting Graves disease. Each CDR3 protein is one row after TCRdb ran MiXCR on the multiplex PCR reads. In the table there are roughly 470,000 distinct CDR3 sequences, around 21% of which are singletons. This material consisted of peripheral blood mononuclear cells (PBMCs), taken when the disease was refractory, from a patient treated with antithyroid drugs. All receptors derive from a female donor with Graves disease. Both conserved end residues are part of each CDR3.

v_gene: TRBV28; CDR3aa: CASSSTLLEQYF
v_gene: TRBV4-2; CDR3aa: CASSQEGTREHYKQYF
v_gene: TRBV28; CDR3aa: CASSLAGKETQYF
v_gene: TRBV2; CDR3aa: CASSEDAGGLKRTQYF
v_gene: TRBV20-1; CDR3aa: CSATPPGTGPPRDTF
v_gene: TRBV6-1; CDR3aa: CATRRGGSHTEAFF
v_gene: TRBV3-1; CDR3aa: CASSQAQGNTEAFF
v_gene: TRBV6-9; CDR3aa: CASSYTPGTSGKNEQYF
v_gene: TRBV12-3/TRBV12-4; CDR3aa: CASRDRVNQPQHF
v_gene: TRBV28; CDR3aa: CASSLKVPSETQYF
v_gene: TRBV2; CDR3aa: CASSVDRNYGYTF
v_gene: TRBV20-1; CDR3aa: CSARPGLAGHEQYF
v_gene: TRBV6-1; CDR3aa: CAGSAGVRNEKLFF
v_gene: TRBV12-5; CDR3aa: CASGLAGMAGELFF
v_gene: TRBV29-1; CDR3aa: CSVALWGRGPNTEAFF
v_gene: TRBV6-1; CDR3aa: CASSEISGTNTEAFF
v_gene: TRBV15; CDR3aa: CATSRDSPAQETQYF
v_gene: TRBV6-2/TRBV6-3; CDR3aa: CASRKGPSSLAGGPGEQYF
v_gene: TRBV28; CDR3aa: CASSLGFDSYGYTF
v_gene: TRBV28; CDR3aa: CASSPYSGFHSGANVLTF
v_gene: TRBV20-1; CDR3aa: CSARDPRSSNQPQHF
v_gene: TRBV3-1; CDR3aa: CASSRTGGGGNTIYF
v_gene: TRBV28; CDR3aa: CASNRGQTPGNTIYF
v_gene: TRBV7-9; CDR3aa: CASSSKGLIYEQYF
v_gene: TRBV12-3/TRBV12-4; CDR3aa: CASSSSGTPAYEQYF
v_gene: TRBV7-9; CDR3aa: CASSRRQGMNTEAFF
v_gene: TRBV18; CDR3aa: CASSGGTASYEQYF